This T cell receptor beta chain was identified during a study of T-cell memory formation after mild COVID-19. V was pared by 4 bases and J by 8 bases, with 9 bases of the junction left unmatched. CDR1 is LGHNA, CDR2 YSLEER, per germline. The CDR3 spans 15 residues. TCRdb passed the 5' RACE reads through MiXCR, listing each CDR3 protein once. The repertoire consists of approximately 260,000 distinct CDR3 sequences, with about a sixth occurring once and the leading ten covering around 3.4%. Of note for this clonotype: What it binds is unknown.

General study findings and limits: From day 15 to 85, contracting clones were balanced between CD4 and CD8, whereas later expanders leaned toward CD4+. SARS-CoV-2 specificity of second-wave clones peaking day 37 was unconfirmed.

The source is a man aged 18 to 29 who had mild COVID-19 (a few samples of this study predate the infection). Cell type and time point are not known. V usage is TRBV4-3 and J usage is TRBJ2-1; 9 bases align to TRBD1. Material: PBMCs or a T cell subset sorted from them (not recorded which). CDR3 sequence reads: CASSRPGTGTDEQFF. The CDR3 coding sequence is TGCGCCAGCAGCCGTCCCGGGACAGGGACCGATGAGCAGTTCTTC.